Listed here are 17 T cell receptor beta chains from one sample, sequenced in a study of T cell responses to AZD1222 COVID-19 vaccine. Using immunoSEQ multiplex PCR, the repertoire was profiled, and TCRdb retains in-frame clones only, with some absent. The sample includes about 200,000 clones, roughly 90% of them seen just once. The sequenced sample was peripheral blood, obtained 28 days after the second AZD1222 dose. The source is an adult who received the AZD1222 COVID-19 vaccine.

The chain combines TRBV18 with TRBJ1-2, with 11 bases aligning to TRBD1. Germline CDR1 is KGHSH and CDR2 is LQKENI. CDR3 length equals 15 residues. Germline trimming cut 4 bases from V and 4 bases from J; bases unmatched to any gene: 5. CDR3 DNA sequence: TGTGCCAGCTCACTTACCGGGACAGGGGGCTATGGCTACACCTTC. Residues: CASSLTGTGGYGYTF.

This chain uses TRBV10-3 with TRBJ2-7; D ambiguous. CDR3 length: 13 residues. V lost 2 bases and J 2 bases, leaving 7 bases between the germline ends. From germline, CDR1 is ENHRY and CDR2 SYGVKD. The CDR3 reads CAISERQTYEQYF. The CDR3 nucleotides read TGTGCCATCAGTGAGAGGCAGACCTACGAGCAGTACTTC.

CDR3 in DNA: TGTGCCAGCAGCCCCCAGCTAGGGGGGAACACTGAAGCTTTCTTT. It specifies CASSPQLGGNTEAFF. This chain joins TRBV9 and TRBJ1-1, with D possibly being TRBD1 (6 bases). V lost 4 bases and J lost 1, with 14 bases in between. The CDR3 runs 15 residues. Germline V CDR1 and CDR2: SGDLS, YYNGEE.

The rearrangement links TRBV10-1 to TRBJ2-1, with TRBD2 identical over 11 bases. Trimming cost V 0 bases and J 4 bases; bases outside gene matches: 8. The CDR3 has 18 amino acids. Germline V lookup: CDR1 WNHNN, CDR2 SYGVQD (reference sequence). CDR3 coding DNA: TGCGCCAGCAGTGAGTCCGGACTAGCGGGTGGGGAGTACAATGAGCAGTTCTTC. Its protein is CASSESGLAGGEYNEQFF.

The CDR3 sequence is CASSLGGYSYEQYF. The CDR3 DNA is TGCGCCAGCAGCTTGGGGGGGTATTCCTACGAGCAGTACTTC. The chain links TRBV5-1 to TRBJ2-7; D possibly uses TRBD1 or TRBD2 (5 bases each). This CDR3 has 14 amino acids. V was shortened by 0 bases and J by 1 base, with 8 bases between the two germline ends. Germline V CDR1 and CDR2: SGHRS, YFSETQ.

The chain joins TRBV29-1 to TRBJ2-2, with TRBD1 matching over 7 bases. There are 17 residues in the CDR3. V lost 4 bases, J lost 5 bases, and 16 bases stayed unmatched. Germline V gene sequence: CDR1 SQVTM, CDR2 ANQGSEA. The DNA of the CDR3 is TGCAGCGTTGTAGGGGGCGACGATCCCTTGGGGACCGGGGAGCTGTTTTTT. It specifies CSVVGGDDPLGTGELFF.

The rearrangement links TRBV6-1 to TRBJ2-6, with D hard to call. V lost 3 bases to trimming and J lost 4 bases, with 10 bases between them. In germline, CDR1 is MNHNS, CDR2 SASEGT. This CDR3 region has 15 residues. DNA for the CDR3: TGTGCCAGCAGTGATTCAGCTTCCGGGGCCAACGTCCTGACTTTC. Translating gives CASSDSASGANVLTF.

The V call is TRBV6-4, the J call TRBJ2-6; maybe TRBD2 (6 bases). V was cut by 3 bases and J by 2 bases, with 8 bases left in between. Germline V lookup: CDR1 MRHNA, CDR2 SNTAGT. The CDR3 loop spans 15 amino acids. The CDR3 DNA follows: TGTGCCAGCAGTGAACGGGGGACTGGGGCCAACGTCCTGACTTTC. Its protein is CASSERGTGANVLTF.

This chain links TRBV2 with TRBJ1-2; D remains unclear. The CDR3 has 14 residues. V was shortened by 6 bases and J by 4 bases, with 15 bases between the two germline ends. The germline V gene encodes CDR1 SNHLY and CDR2 FYNNEI. Written as DNA, the CDR3 is TGTGCCAGCAGGGGAGGAGGGTACGTCTATGGCTACACCTTC. Protein: CASRGGGYVYGYTF.

The CDR3 loop is CAWIPRGNFYGYTF. CDR3 coding DNA: TGTGCCTGGATCCCCCGGGGCAACTTCTATGGCTACACCTTC. The chain uses TRBV30 and TRBJ1-2, with a weak D call TRBD1 (5 bases). The V gene's germline CDR1 is GTSNPN and CDR2 SVGIG (reference sequence). V was trimmed by 4 bases and J by 4 bases, leaving 16 bases between them. This CDR3 region has 14 residues.

The chain joins TRBV14 to TRBJ2-3; D remains ambiguous. V lost 0 bases, J lost 3 bases, and 16 bases lay in between. The germline V gene has CDR1 SGHDN and CDR2 FVKESK. The CDR3 is made up of 17 amino acids. The CDR3 DNA sequence: TGTGCCAGCAGCCAAGATCTTGGCCAAACTTGGACAGATACGCAGTATTTT. It specifies CASSQDLGQTWTDTQYF. Full variable domain (remainder filled in from reference TRBV14 and TRBJ2-3): EAGVTQFPSHSVIEKGQTVTLRCDPISGHDNLYWYRRVMGKEIKFLLHFVKESKQDESGMPNNRFLAERTGGTYSTLKVQPAELEDSGVYFCASSQDLGQTWTDTQYFGPGTRLTVL.

CDR3 sequence reads: CASSKGLAGYNEQFF. DNA of the CDR3: TGTGCCAGCAGTAAGGGACTAGCGGGGTACAATGAGCAGTTCTTC. This chain uses TRBV2 with TRBJ2-1; TRBD2 agrees at 13 bases. Germline values: CDR1 SNHLY, CDR2 FYNNEI. V dropped 5 bases and J dropped 4; count of bases not matched to a gene: 2. The length of the CDR3 is 15 residues.

This rearrangement joins TRBV28 to TRBJ2-1; D is possibly TRBD1 (6 bases). Trimming stripped 8 bases from V and 8 bases from J, with 16 bases between. Germline V gene sequence: CDR1 MDHEN, CDR2 SYDVKM. The CDR3 has 13 amino acids. The CDR3 DNA reads TGTGCCAGCGGAGACGCACAGGGCTATGAGCAGTTCTTC. Residues: CASGDAQGYEQFF.

The rearrangement links TRBV5-1 to TRBJ2-1; D is undetermined. The V and J ends lost 4 bases and 7 bases respectively, with 12 bases between them. CDR1 is SGHRS, CDR2 YFSETQ, per germline. The length of the CDR3 is 13 residues. Here the CDR3 reads CASSAFRLNEQFF. The CDR3 nucleotides read TGCGCCAGCAGCGCTTTCAGACTTAATGAGCAGTTCTTC.

The chain carries TRBV11-2 and TRBJ2-1; TRBD2 is a possible D gene (5 bases). The V end was cut by 2 bases, the J end by 1 base, with 12 bases between. There are 16 residues in the CDR3. CDR1 and CDR2 (germline): SGHAT, FQNNGV. The DNA of the CDR3 is TGTGCCAGCAGCTTAAACGGCGGGCCATCCTACAATGAGCAGTTCTTC. Protein product: CASSLNGGPSYNEQFF.

V gene TRBV10-1 combines with J gene TRBJ2-1, with D uncertain. The CDR3 totals 14 residues. Deletions cut 4 bases from V and 7 bases from J, with 14 bases between. CDR1 and CDR2 from the germline V gene are WNHNN and SYGVQD (reference sequence). This chain's CDR3 is CASSAGSPLNEQFF. CDR3 DNA: TGCGCCAGCAGTGCTGGCAGTCCCCTAAATGAGCAGTTCTTC.

The chain employs TRBV11-2 and TRBJ1-4; 9 nucleotides agree with TRBD1. CDR3 size: 16 residues. J lost 7 bases, V lost 4 bases, and 10 bases had no gene match. CDR1 is SGHAT and CDR2 is FQNNGV in the germline V gene. The CDR3 bases are TGTGCCAGCAGCTCCCCGGACAGGGGCCTCTTTGAAAAACTGTTTTTT. Amino acid sequence: CASSSPDRGLFEKLFF.